Presented here are 27 T cell receptor beta chains from one specimen sequenced in a study of blood T cells in healthy people across ages (dated by TCRdb to between 2015 and 2017). The library was prepared using 5' RACE. Sequencing used an Illumina HiSeq 2500. A second about 7 to 12 cycle PCR used a sample-barcoded 5' primer and a J-beta primer mix. TCRdb trimmed the raw reads at Q25, called clones with MiXCR and kept productive beta chains. Rows are combined by CDR3 protein, so each entry shows the most common genes and DNA. The sample records about 670,000 distinct CDR3 sequences, approximately 52% of which are singletons. The ten largest clones add up to roughly 14% of the sample. The sequenced material came from blood. These TCRs come from a woman at least 80 years old in good health.

This clonotype came up many times. This chain uses TRBV6-1 with TRBJ2-5, with 7 nucleotides matching TRBD1. With V trimmed by 6 bases and J by 1 base, 8 bases remained unmatched. Germline V gene sequence: CDR1 MNHNS, CDR2 SASEGT. The CDR3 consists of 15 residues. CDR3 sequence (DNA): TGTGCCAGCAGGGCTGAAGACAGGGTCCAAGAGACCCAGTACTTC. It encodes CASRAEDRVQETQYF.

This clonotype has ten or more counts. The chain uses TRBV5-6 and TRBJ2-3; 9 bases line up with TRBD1. The CDR3 extends over 16 amino acids. Looked up from germline, CDR1 is SGHDT and CDR2 is YYEEEE. Trimming removed 5 bases from V and 2 bases from J; junction bases left unmatched: 9. For the CDR3, the DNA is TGTGCCAGCAGACTGGACAGGGGAGTCCACACAGATACGCAGTATTTT. Its translation: CASRLDRGVHTDTQYF.

For this clonotype: Mismatch with germline at one junction end may stem from a read error. This chain connects TRBV4-2 to TRBJ2-3, with 7 bases matching TRBD2. This CDR3 comprises 19 residues. CDR1 LGHNA and CDR2 YNFKEQ come from the germline V gene. The CDR3 protein is CANSQETLAALGLTDTQYF. CDR3 bases: TGTGCCAACAGCCAAGAGACCCTAGCGGCGCTAGGACTCACAGATACGCAGTATTTT.

This chain uses TRBV27 with TRBJ2-7, with TRBD2 matching 10 bases. V was clipped by 3 bases and J by 2 bases; unmatched bases: 13. This CDR3 is 18 amino acids long. Germline CDR1 MNHEY, CDR2 SMNVEV (reference sequence). The CDR3 DNA sequence: TGTGCCAGCAGTTTTTGGGCTAGCGGGAGCAAGCTCACCTACGAGCAGTACTTC. Protein: CASSFWASGSKLTYEQYF.

A word on this clonotype: This clone may be a read error of a much larger clone one base away. This chain links TRBV20-1 with TRBJ2-5; D possibly corresponds to TRBD1 (5 bases). The CDR3 extends over 17 amino acids. Trimming removed 0 bases from V and 5 bases from J, with 22 bases in between. Germline CDR1 is DFQATT and CDR2 is SNEGSKA (reference sequence). The DNA of the CDR3 is TGCAGTGCTAGAGATCCCCAAACCGGACAAGCATGGGAGACCCAGTACTTC. Translated: CSARDPQTGQAWETQYF.

Only one count was recorded for this clonotype. The chain recombines TRBV6-6 with TRBJ1-2; D possibly corresponds to TRBD1 (6 bases). Trimming cost V 4 bases and J 7 bases, with 10 bases left between them. The CDR3 runs to 12 residues. Germline lookup yields CDR1 MNHNY and CDR2 SVGAGI (reference sequence). The CDR3 here is CASSLQDSGYTF. The CDR3 bases are TGTGCCAGCAGTTTACAGGACAGTGGCTACACCTTC.

V usage is TRBV6-1 and J usage is TRBJ1-5; 7 positions agree with TRBD1. The CDR3 extends over 15 amino acids. Germline V gene lookup returns CDR1 MNHNS and CDR2 SASEGT. The junction had 6 bases not matched to a gene; V was cut back by 6 bases and J by 1 base. CDR3 nucleotides: TGTGCCAGCAGATTAGACAGGGACAGCAATCAGCCCCAGCATTTT. This codes for CASRLDRDSNQPQHF.

This clonotype was counted ten times or more. This rearrangement joins TRBV27 to TRBJ1-4, with D unresolved. This CDR3 has 11 residues. Trimming shortened V by 6 bases and J by 5 bases, and 4 bases separated the two germline ends. CDR1 and CDR2 (germline): MNHEY, SMNVEV (reference sequence). CDR3 protein: CASRGNEKLFF. The CDR3 DNA is TGTGCCAGCAGAGGGAATGAAAAACTGTTTTTT.

The V gene is TRBV6-2 or TRBV6-3, the J gene TRBJ1-1, with D possibly being TRBD1 (5 bases). V shed 5 bases and J shed 0 bases, with 19 bases lying between them. The CDR3 has 17 amino acids. CDR1 is MNHEY, CDR2 SVGEGT, per germline. CDR3 in DNA: TGTGCCAGCAGTCCCCCCTGGGGGACGTCAATGAACACTGAAGCTTTCTTT. Translating gives CASSPPWGTSMNTEAFF.

This clonotype appeared a single time. A read error is possible here, since a much larger clone lies one base away. The chain carries TRBV5-5 and TRBJ2-3; 8 nucleotides match TRBD1. V lost 2 bases and J lost 9; bases outside the gene matches: 14. CDR3 size: 16 residues. CDR1 and CDR2 (germline): SGHKS, YYEKEE (reference sequence). The DNA of the CDR3 is TGTGCCAGCAGCTTCCGAGGACAGGGAATCCCGGAGACGCAGTATTTT. Translated: CASSFRGQGIPETQYF.

V gene TRBV18 combines with J gene TRBJ2-1; 10 positions match TRBD2. Germline V gene data show CDR1 as KGHSH and CDR2 as LQKENI. This CDR3 spans 16 amino acids. After removal of 4 bases from V and 5 bases from J, the junction contained 8 bases not matched to a gene. CDR3 protein: CASSLLGTSENNEQFF. The CDR3, as DNA: TGTGCCAGCTCACTCCTAGGGACTAGCGAAAACAATGAGCAGTTCTTC. Combining the CDR3 with reference TRBV18 and TRBJ2-1 gives the whole variable domain NAGVMQNPRHLVRRRGQEARLRCSPMKGHSHVYWYRQLPEEGLKFMVYLQKENIIDESGMPKERFSAEFPKEGPSILRIQQVVRGDSAAYFCASSLLGTSENNEQFFGPGTRLTVL.

This clonotype was picked up many times. The chain employs TRBV9 and TRBJ2-2; 7 nucleotides agree with TRBD2. Germline CDR1 SGDLS, CDR2 YYNGEE. V trimming: 3 bases; J trimming: 4 bases; junction bases outside the gene matches: 9. This CDR3 is built from 16 residues. Here the CDR3 DNA reads TGTGCCAGCAGCGATGTCGGGCGGGGGTTCACCGGGGAGCTGTTTTTT. It translates to CASSDVGRGFTGELFF.

The chain carries TRBV7-3 and TRBJ2-5; TRBD2 might be the D (6 bases). V was clipped by 5 bases and J by 11 bases, with 24 bases between them. CDR1 and CDR2 from the germline V gene are SGHTA and FQGTGA. This CDR3 region has 15 residues. CDR3 sequence (DNA): TGTGCCAGCAGCCGCTACTCCGGGACTTCCAATGAGCAGTACTTC. Its protein is CASSRYSGTSNEQYF.

This clonotype was picked up many times. The V and J genes are TRBV29-1 and TRBJ2-5; D may be TRBD1 or TRBD2 (6 bases each). V lost 6 bases to trimming and J lost 5 bases, with 7 bases between them. The CDR3 extends over 10 amino acids. Germline CDR1 SQVTM, CDR2 ANQGSEA. The CDR3 loop reads CSVGGETQYF. Here the CDR3 DNA reads TGCAGCGTAGGGGGGGAGACCCAGTACTTC.

The V call is TRBV28, the J call TRBJ2-3; D unresolved. V shed 5 bases and J shed 4 bases, with 13 bases lying between them. Per the germline V gene, CDR1 is MDHEN and CDR2 is SYDVKM. The CDR3 totals 14 residues. CDR3 protein: CASSQAPVADTQYF. Written as DNA, the CDR3 is TGTGCCAGCAGTCAGGCCCCGGTCGCAGATACGCAGTATTTT.

The gene calls are TRBV12-5 and TRBJ2-5, with TRBD1 matching 7 bases. J lost 4 bases, V lost 6 bases, and 5 bases had no gene match. This CDR3 region has 13 residues. Germline V gene data show CDR1 as LGHNT and CDR2 as FRNRAP. As DNA, the CDR3 is TGTGCTAGTGGCCCACAGGGGCCAGAGACCCAGTACTTC. Protein sequence: CASGPQGPETQYF.

In this sample, this clonotype turned up many times. The chain recombines TRBV24-1 with TRBJ2-1; TRBD2 matches at 13 bases. This CDR3 is 18 amino acids long. With V trimmed by 1 base and J by 10 bases, 12 bases remained unmatched. Germline CDR1 is KGHDR and CDR2 is SFDVKD. CDR3 bases: TGTGCCACCAGTGATTTCGGCCAACTAGCGGGAGGGCCAAAAGAGCAGTTCTTC. It specifies CATSDFGQLAGGPKEQFF.

The chain recombines TRBV5-1 with TRBJ2-5, with D perhaps TRBD1 (5 bases). Germline V gene data show CDR1 as SGHRS and CDR2 as YFSETQ. The CDR3 totals 15 residues. V lost 0 bases and J lost 11, with 20 bases in between. The CDR3 DNA is TGCGCCAGCAGCTTGGTACAGGTACCTTACAATGAGCAGTACTTC. This translates into CASSLVQVPYNEQYF.

The chain combines TRBV6-5 with TRBJ2-1; the D gene is possibly TRBD2 (6 bases). This CDR3 is built from 13 residues. Germline V lookup: CDR1 MNHEY, CDR2 SVGAGI. V was shortened by 8 bases and J by 4 bases, with 12 bases between the two germline ends. CDR3 nucleotide sequence: TGTGCCAGCGGGCGGGGAGATTACAATGAGCAGTTCTTC. It codes for CASGRGDYNEQFF.

This clonotype has at least ten counts. This chain links TRBV9 with TRBJ2-3; TRBD2 matches 7 bases. The CDR3 contains 16 residues. The germline V gene encodes CDR1 SGDLS and CDR2 YYNGEE. V lost 0 bases and J lost 2; bases outside the gene matches: 6. CDR3 amino acids: CASSVGEREATDTQYF. The CDR3 DNA is TGTGCCAGCAGCGTAGGGGAACGGGAGGCCACAGATACGCAGTATTTT. Full variable domain (remainder filled in from reference TRBV9 and TRBJ2-3): DSGVTQTPKHLITATGQRVTLRCSPRSGDLSVYWYQQSLDQGLQFLIQYYNGEERAKGNILERFSAQQFPDLHSELNLSSLELGDSALYFCASSVGEREATDTQYFGPGTRLTVL.

This clonotype came up once. The rearrangement links TRBV6-5 to TRBJ1-2, with 8 bases fitting TRBD1. This CDR3 is 16 amino acids long. Germline CDR1 and CDR2: MNHEY and SVGAGI. The junction had 9 bases not matched to a gene; V was cut back by 3 bases and J by 3 bases. Here the CDR3 DNA reads TGTGCCAGCAGTTATTCCGACAGGGGTATCGACTATGGCTACACCTTC. As protein: CASSYSDRGIDYGYTF.

This clonotype appeared a single time. The CDR3 DNA is TGCGCCAGCAGCTTGAGTGGAAAAGGTCCAGGCGAGACCCAGTACTTC. It translates to CASSLSGKGPGETQYF. The chain uses TRBV5-1 and TRBJ2-5; D is unresolved. The CDR3 is 16 amino acids. Germline V gene sequence: CDR1 SGHRS, CDR2 YFSETQ. V lost 1 base to trimming and J lost 5 bases, with 18 bases between them.

V and J are TRBV6-1 and TRBJ2-1, with a tentative D call TRBD2 (6 bases). CDR3 length: 13 residues. The V and J ends lost 10 bases and 9 bases respectively, with 19 bases between them. Germline lookup yields CDR1 MNHNS and CDR2 SASEGT. The CDR3 here is CAISGTPASEQFF. In DNA form, the CDR3 reads TGTGCCATATCCGGGACTCCGGCTAGTGAGCAGTTCTTC.

V gene TRBV5-1 combines with J gene TRBJ1-5; D not resolved. The V end lost 1 base, the J end lost 4 bases, and 9 bases lay between the germline ends. This CDR3 region has 14 residues. Germline CDR1 SGHRS, CDR2 YFSETQ. The CDR3 sequence is CASSLSGENQPQHF. The CDR3 DNA reads TGCGCCAGCAGCTTGTCCGGGGAGAATCAGCCCCAGCATTTT.

This clonotype was detected many times. The rearrangement uses TRBV5-1 and TRBJ2-3; D call uncertain. Trimming took off 2 bases at V and 1 base at J, with 11 bases between the two ends. CDR3 size: 15 residues. The germline CDR1 and CDR2 sequences are SGHRS and YFSETQ. This chain's CDR3 is CASSFLVGGTDTQYF. CDR3 in DNA: TGCGCCAGCAGCTTTTTGGTAGGAGGCACAGATACGCAGTATTTT.

Remarks on this clonotype: The junction and the germline gene differ at one end; a read error may be behind it. V gene TRBV12-3 or TRBV12-4 combines with J gene TRBJ2-3, with D perhaps matching TRBD2 (5 bases). The CDR3 loop spans 12 amino acids. The CDR3 nucleotides are TGTGCCAGCAGTTGGGGAGCAGATGCGCAGTATTTT. It codes for CASSWGADAQYF.

This clonotype was recorded many times. The chain couples TRBV20-1 to TRBJ1-2; D gene uncertain. This CDR3 is built from 12 residues. The germline V and J ends were trimmed by 6 bases and 4 bases, with 12 bases remaining between them. Germline V gene sequence: CDR1 DFQATT, CDR2 SNEGSKA (reference sequence). The CDR3 nucleotides are TGCAGTGCCAGCGAGAGGTCCTATGGCTACACCTTC. Encoded protein: CSASERSYGYTF.